One sample yielded the 27 T cell receptor beta chains listed below, sequenced in a study of monozygotic twins with cystic fibrosis. TCRdb's copy holds only in-frame clones and misses some; the assay was immunoSEQ multiplex PCR. The data contain roughly 35,000 clones, 84% of them singletons. The sample taken for sequencing was blood. These receptors came from a girl aged 2-15 years with cystic fibrosis.

The gene calls are TRBV16 and TRBJ1-2; 8 nucleotides line up with TRBD1. The J segment lost 4 bases and the V segment lost 0 bases, leaving 1 base of the junction unmatched. The CDR3 covers 14 residues. The germline gives CDR1 KGHSY, CDR2 FQNENV. The CDR3 sequence: CASSQSDRGYGYTF. In DNA, the CDR3 is TGTGCCAGCAGCCAATCTGACAGGGGCTATGGCTACACCTTC.

The rearrangement uses TRBV19 and TRBJ1-6, with TRBD1 matching over 8 bases. The V segment lost 8 bases and the J segment 7 bases; nucleotides outside the gene matches: 4. The CDR3 covers 13 residues. The germline CDR1 and CDR2 sequences are LNHDA and SQIVND (reference sequence). The CDR3 region has the DNA TGTGCCAGTCGACAGGGGACGAATTCACCCCTCCACTTT. Protein: CASRQGTNSPLHF.

J is TRBJ2-7 and V is TRBV2; D unclear. The CDR3 contains 14 residues. V was cut by 4 bases and J by 2 bases, with 12 bases left in between. The germline V gene encodes CDR1 SNHLY and CDR2 FYNNEI. The CDR3 spells CASSGAGLPYEQYF. For the CDR3, the DNA is TGTGCCAGCAGTGGGGCAGGTTTGCCCTACGAGCAGTACTTC.

The chain is built from TRBV5-4 and TRBJ2-7, with TRBD1 identical over 8 bases. CDR3 length: 13 amino acids. CDR1 is SGHNT and CDR2 is YYREEE in the germline V gene (reference sequence). Trimming removed 3 bases from V and 6 bases from J; junction bases left unmatched: 5. CDR3 in amino acids: CASSSDRATEQYF. For the CDR3, the DNA is TGTGCCAGCAGCTCGGACAGGGCAACCGAGCAGTACTTC.

The V and J genes are TRBV6-5 and TRBJ1-3, with 10 bases fitting TRBD1. Germline V gene sequence: CDR1 MNHEY, CDR2 SVGAGI. The CDR3 spans 15 residues. Germline trimming cut 4 bases from V and 2 bases from J; bases unmatched to any gene: 2. CDR3 sequence: CASSLGTGAGNTIYF. DNA of the CDR3: TGTGCCAGCAGTTTAGGGACAGGGGCTGGAAACACCATATATTTT.

The chain combines TRBV9 with TRBJ1-6; D gene unclear. The CDR3 is 15 amino acids. Germline V CDR1 and CDR2: SGDLS, YYNGEE. Trimming removed 4 bases from V and 10 bases from J, with 18 bases in between. The CDR3 DNA follows: TGTGCCAGCAGCCCCAGCGGAGGTCAGAGGTCACCCCTCCACTTT. It yields the protein CASSPSGGQRSPLHF.

This chain uses TRBV14 with TRBJ2-3; 7 bases line up with TRBD1. V shed 4 bases, J shed 5 bases, and the junction held 6 bases outside the gene matches. The germline V gene encodes CDR1 SGHDN and CDR2 FVKESK. This CDR3 region has 14 residues. CDR3 DNA sequence: TGTGCCAGCAGCCCTCTGGACAGGAGAGATACGCAGTATTTT. It encodes CASSPLDRRDTQYF.

V usage is TRBV6-1 and J usage is TRBJ1-2; D not resolved. V gave up 7 bases and J gave up 1 base, with 7 bases separating them. The CDR3 loop spans 12 amino acids. In germline, CDR1 is MNHNS, CDR2 SASEGT. The CDR3 nucleotides are TGTGCCAGCAACGAGGGTAACTATGGCTACACCTTC. Protein sequence: CASNEGNYGYTF.

The rearrangement links TRBV6-1 to TRBJ1-5; 7 bases are a match to TRBD1. CDR3 length: 13 residues. Trimming removed 6 bases from V and 4 bases from J; junction bases left unmatched: 3. Germline lookup yields CDR1 MNHNS and CDR2 SASEGT. The CDR3 coding sequence is TGTGCCAGCAGCGACAGGGTAAATCAGCCCCAGCATTTT. This encodes CASSDRVNQPQHF.

The CDR3 nucleotides read TGTGCCAGCAGCCAAGTTACTTACCAAGAGACCCAGTACTTC. Residues: CASSQVTYQETQYF. This chain connects TRBV14 to TRBJ2-5, with D uncertain. The CDR3 sequence is 14 residues long. The V gene lost 1 base and the J gene lost 0 bases, with 6 bases spanning the gap. Germline values: CDR1 SGHDN, CDR2 FVKESK. The whole variable domain, filled in from reference TRBV14 and TRBJ2-5, reads EAGVTQFPSHSVIEKGQTVTLRCDPISGHDNLYWYRRVMGKEIKFLLHFVKESKQDESGMPNNRFLAERTGGTYSTLKVQPAELEDSGVYFCASSQVTYQETQYFGPGTRLLVL.

The chain couples TRBV5-8 to TRBJ2-7, with D unclear. Trimming removed 2 bases at V and 3 bases at J, with 3 bases between. Germline V gene lookup returns CDR1 SGHTS and CDR2 YDEGEE. This CDR3 contains 11 residues. In DNA, the CDR3 is TGTGCCAGCAGCTTTCGCTACGAGCAGTACTTC. It specifies CASSFRYEQYF.

The rearrangement links TRBV29-1 to TRBJ1-2; D is possibly TRBD1 (5 bases). The CDR3 consists of 10 residues. The V end was cut by 3 bases, the J end by 6 bases, with 5 bases between. Germline loops: CDR1 SQVTM, CDR2 ANQGSEA. CDR3 amino acids: CSVDRDGYTF. CDR3 nucleotides: TGCAGCGTTGACAGGGATGGCTACACCTTC.

V is TRBV5-1 and J is TRBJ2-3; the match to TRBD1 covers 8 bases. Germline CDR1 reads SGHRS; CDR2 reads YFSETQ. J gave up 2 bases and V 5 bases, and 4 bases lay outside the gene matches. This CDR3 region has 14 residues. CDR3 in DNA: TGCGCCAGCAGAAGACAGGGGCTCACAGATACGCAGTATTTT. It encodes CASRRQGLTDTQYF.

CDR3: CAWRGATDTQYF. The DNA of the CDR3 is TGTGCCTGGAGGGGGGCCACAGATACGCAGTATTTT. V usage is TRBV30 and J usage is TRBJ2-3, with D maybe TRBD1 (6 bases). CDR1 and CDR2 (germline): GTSNPN, SVGIG (reference sequence). Trimming left V 3 bases short and J 2 bases short, with 6 bases between. There are 12 residues in the CDR3. Based on the CDR3 plus reference TRBV30 and TRBJ2-3, the full variable domain is SQTIHQWPATLVQPVGSPLSLECTVEGTSNPNLYWYRQAAGRGLQLLFYSVGIGQISSEVPQNLSASRPQDRQFILSSKKLLLSDSGFYLCAWRGATDTQYFGPGTRLTVL.

This CDR3 reads CATLAGTTLYEQYF. DNA for the CDR3: TGTGCCACCTTAGCCGGGACAACTTTATACGAGCAGTACTTC. The chain uses TRBV6-6 and TRBJ2-7, with D possibly matching TRBD1 (6 bases). CDR1 is MNHNY, CDR2 SVGAGI, per germline (reference sequence). Trimming cost V 10 bases and J 4 bases, with 20 bases left between them. CDR3 length: 14 residues.

This chain's CDR3 is CASSLLAGGGELFF. Here the CDR3 DNA reads TGTGCCAGCAGCTTACTAGCGGGGGGCGGGGAGCTGTTTTTT. The chain is built from TRBV25-1 and TRBJ2-2; TRBD2 aligns across 12 bases. Germline CDR1 is MGHDK and CDR2 is SYGVNS. The CDR3 is 14 residues long. Germline trimming cut 6 bases from V and 7 bases from J; bases unmatched to any gene: 3.

In this sample, this clone turned up a few times. This chain joins TRBV9 and TRBJ1-5, with no clear D. CDR3 size: 15 residues. Germline assignment: CDR1 SGDLS and CDR2 YYNGEE. V lost 0 bases, J lost 4 bases, and 11 bases lay in between. The CDR3: CASSVETFVNQPQHF. As DNA, the CDR3 is TGTGCCAGCAGCGTAGAGACATTCGTTAATCAGCCCCAGCATTTT. Full variable domain (remainder filled in from reference TRBV9 and TRBJ1-5): DSGVTQTPKHLITATGQRVTLRCSPRSGDLSVYWYQQSLDQGLQFLIQYYNGEERAKGNILERFSAQQFPDLHSELNLSSLELGDSALYFCASSVETFVNQPQHFGDGTRLSIL.

V and J are TRBV18 and TRBJ2-4; TRBD1 matches at 10 bases. Germline V CDR1 and CDR2: KGHSH, LQKENI. Losses at the gene ends were 3 bases for V and 7 bases for J; bases not matched to a gene: 0. The CDR3 covers 13 residues. CDR3 protein: CASSPGQGNIQYF. CDR3 nucleotides: TGTGCCAGCTCACCGGGACAGGGGAACATTCAGTACTTC.

The gene calls are TRBV7-9 and TRBJ2-5; unclear D gene. In germline, CDR1 is SEHNR, CDR2 FQNEAQ (reference sequence). Trimming removed 1 base at V and 5 bases at J, with 8 bases between. This CDR3 comprises 13 residues. CDR3 amino acids: CASSLVVRETQYF. DNA of the CDR3: TGTGCCAGCAGCTTAGTGGTTCGGGAGACCCAGTACTTC.

This clone was recorded only once. The chain recombines TRBV29-1 with TRBJ1-3; tentatively, D is TRBD1 (5 bases). V was trimmed by 7 bases and J by 0 bases, leaving 13 bases between them. There are 14 residues in the CDR3. Germline CDR1 reads SQVTM; CDR2 reads ANQGSEA. The CDR3 reads CSAGKGNSGNTIYF. DNA for the CDR3: TGCAGCGCCGGGAAGGGGAACTCTGGAAACACCATATATTTT.

The chain has TRBV6-6 and TRBJ2-4; 9 bases line up with TRBD1. Germline V gives CDR1 MNHNY, CDR2 SVGAGI (reference sequence). With V trimmed by 2 bases and J by 5 bases, 4 bases remained unmatched. CDR3 size: 15 residues. The CDR3 bases are TGTGCCAGCAGTTACCCGGACAGGGGCCAAAACATTCAGTACTTC. This sequence encodes CASSYPDRGQNIQYF.

V gene TRBV30 combines with J gene TRBJ2-7, with D perhaps matching TRBD1 or TRBD2 (5 bases each). Between the trimmed V and J ends, which lost 3 bases and 2 bases, there was a span of 17 bases. The CDR3 spans 15 residues. Germline-derived CDR1 and CDR2 are GTSNPN and SVGIG (reference sequence). The CDR3 spells CAWSGAGIVPYEQYF. The CDR3 DNA sequence: TGTGCCTGGAGCGGGGCAGGTATCGTCCCCTACGAGCAGTACTTC.

Only a few counts were recorded for this clone. The chain is built from TRBV5-1 and TRBJ2-7; 10 bases agree with TRBD2. The CDR3 has 16 amino acids. V was pared by 4 bases and J by 0 bases, with 7 bases of the junction left unmatched. From germline, CDR1 is SGHRS and CDR2 YFSETQ. The CDR3 DNA reads TGCGCCAGCAGCAACCCTCTAGCGGGGGACTCCTACGAGCAGTACTTC. This gives the protein CASSNPLAGDSYEQYF.

J is TRBJ1-2 and V is TRBV9, with 9 bases aligning to TRBD1. In germline, CDR1 is SGDLS, CDR2 YYNGEE. The CDR3 length is 16 residues. V was pared by 2 bases and J by 5 bases, with 10 bases of the junction left unmatched. This CDR3 is CASSVRTGAIEYGYTF. Here the CDR3 DNA reads TGTGCCAGCAGCGTCCGGACAGGGGCCATAGAATATGGCTACACCTTC. The variable domain in full, with the rest retrieved from reference TRBV9 and TRBJ1-2, is DSGVTQTPKHLITATGQRVTLRCSPRSGDLSVYWYQQSLDQGLQFLIQYYNGEERAKGNILERFSAQQFPDLHSELNLSSLELGDSALYFCASSVRTGAIEYGYTFGSGTRLTVV.

This sequence joins TRBV13 and TRBJ1-2; unclear D gene. Germline values: CDR1 PRHDT, CDR2 FYEKMQ (reference sequence). V lost 3 bases and J 6 bases, leaving 11 bases between the germline ends. The CDR3 sequence is 13 residues long. CDR3: CASSLPIGDGYTF. The CDR3 bases are TGTGCCAGCAGCTTGCCGATCGGGGATGGCTACACCTTC.

The rearrangement links TRBV5-1 to TRBJ1-6; D is ambiguous. The CDR3 contains 15 residues. Germline assignment: CDR1 SGHRS and CDR2 YFSETQ. V was trimmed by 0 bases and J by 7 bases, leaving 11 bases between them. The DNA of the CDR3 is TGCGCCAGCAGCTTGGGGGTCCAGACCAATTCACCCCTCCACTTT. It is translated as CASSLGVQTNSPLHF.

This clone was observed once. The chain is built from TRBV7-2 and TRBJ2-5; tentatively, D is TRBD2 (5 bases). V lost 5 bases, J lost 4 bases, and 14 bases lay in between. The germline V gene encodes CDR1 SGHTA and CDR2 FQGNSA. CDR3 size: 14 residues. The CDR3 loop reads CASSPIRGLETQYF. In nucleotides, the CDR3 is TGTGCCAGCAGCCCAATCCGGGGATTAGAGACCCAGTACTTC. Full variable domain (missing parts from reference TRBV7-2 and TRBJ2-5): GAGVSQSPSNKVTEKGKDVELRCDPISGHTALYWYRQSLGQGLEFLIYFQGNSAPDKSGLPSDRFSAERTGGSVSTLTIQRTQQEDSAVYLCASSPIRGLETQYFGPGTRLLVL.